The rows below give T cell receptor beta chains drawn from one sample of a study of blood T cell repertoires in COVID-19. Only in-frame clones appear in the TCRdb table, and some are missing; sequencing was by immunoSEQ multiplex PCR. The data show over 200,000 clones, 83% seen once. Specimen: peripheral blood. The receptor set was obtained from a young woman with COVID-19, enrolled during active disease. The CDR3 runs from the conserved cysteine through the conserved F or W. A D gene is named only where the DNA matches it firmly. Size is omitted from some rows. Given values are once, few, many or a class for expanded clones.

V gene	J gene	D gene	clone size	CDR3 length	CDR3 DNA	CDR3 protein
TRBV19	TRBJ2-2	TRBD2	-	16	TGTGCCAGTAGTATTCGACTAGCGGGGGTCACCGGGGAGCTGTTTTTT	CASSIRLAGVTGELFF
TRBV19	TRBJ2-2	TRBD2	-	15	TGTGCCAGTAGTCGACTAGCGGGGGGGTCCGGGGAGCTGTTTTTT	CASSRLAGGSGELFF
TRBV12-3/TRBV12-4	TRBJ1-5	-	-	13	TGTGCCAGCAGTTCCCAGGGTAATCAGCCCCAGCATTTT	CASSSQGNQPQHF
TRBV3-1/TRBV3-2	TRBJ1-1	-	-	12	TGTGCCAGCAGCCAGGTAGGGGTAAAAGCTTTCTTT	CASSQVGVKAFF
TRBV6-1	TRBJ2-7	-	-	14	TGTGCCAGCAGTGATTACGGGGGAGCCTACGAGCAGTACTTC	CASSDYGGAYEQYF
TRBV3-1/TRBV3-2	TRBJ1-2	-	-	11	TGTGCCAGCAGTCTAGACGCTGGCTACACCTTC	CASSLDAGYTF
TRBV14	TRBJ2-1	TRBD1	once	16	TGTGCCAGCAGCCCTACATGGGGACAGGGTCACAATGAGCAGTTCTTC	CASSPTWGQGHNEQFF
TRBV19	TRBJ1-3	-	-	17	TGTGCCAGTAGTACGTTCTTACGTGGGAGCTCTGGAAACACCATATATTTT	CASSTFLRGSSGNTIYF
TRBV18	TRBJ2-7	TRBD2	-	14	TGTGCCAGCTCGTTAGCGGGAGGGCCGGGTGAGCAGTACTTC	CASSLAGGPGEQYF
TRBV27	TRBJ1-2	TRBD1	-	15	TGTGCCAGCAGTTTATCGGACAGGGTTGGCTATGGCTACACCTTC	CASSLSDRVGYGYTF
TRBV9	TRBJ2-5	-	-	15	TGTGCCAGCAGCGCGAACAAGGGAGGTTACGAGACCCAGTACTTC	CASSANKGGYETQYF
TRBV19	TRBJ2-2	TRBD1	-	18	TGTGCCAGTAGTCCTAGGATCTCGGACAGGACCAACACCGGGGAGCTGTTTTTT	CASSPRISDRTNTGELFF
TRBV6-2/TRBV6-3	TRBJ2-1	TRBD2	-	16	TGTGCCAGCAGTCCCCCGGCGGGGGGGCATAACAATGAGCAGTTCTTC	CASSPPAGGHNNEQFF
TRBV9	TRBJ2-1	TRBD1	-	15	TGTGCCAGCAGCGTGGACAGGGGGGTCCACAATGAGCAGTTCTTC	CASSVDRGVHNEQFF
TRBV5-1	TRBJ2-3	TRBD2	-	14	TGCGCCAGTCAGATAGCGGGAGTGACAGATACGCAGTATTTT	CASQIAGVTDTQYF
TRBV4-3	TRBJ2-3	TRBD2	-	18	TGCGCCAGCAGCCAGGCCCTATTGCAAAGCGGGGGGGCACATACGCAGTATTTT	CASSQALLQSGGAHTQYF
TRBV7-3	TRBJ2-7	TRBD2	-	13	TGTGCCAGCAGCCCGGTCCCGGGAGGCGAGCAGTACTTC	CASSPVPGGEQYF
TRBV10-3	TRBJ1-3	TRBD1	-	15	TGTGCCACGGACAGGTTTGGGAGCTCTGGAAACACCATATATTTT	CATDRFGSSGNTIYF
TRBV30	TRBJ1-4	-	-	14	TGTGCCTGGAGTAACACACCAGGTCGGGAAAAACTGTTTTTT	CAWSNTPGREKLFF
TRBV12-3/TRBV12-4	TRBJ1-2	-	once	12	TGTGCCAGCAGTTTAAAGGGGTATGGCTACACCTTC	CASSLKGYGYTF
TRBV10-3	TRBJ1-6	-	-	14	TGTGCCATCAGTGAAGGGGGGGCAAGGTCACCCCTCCACTTT	CAISEGGARSPLHF
TRBV18	TRBJ1-1	-	-	16	TGTGCCAGCTCACCATCATCTAGGGGTACTGACACTGAAGCTTTCTTT	CASSPSSRGTDTEAFF
TRBV7-8	TRBJ1-4	TRBD1	-	15	TGTGCCAGCAGCTTAGTTTGGACAGGGGTAGAAAAACTGTTTTTT	CASSLVWTGVEKLFF
TRBV4-3	TRBJ1-5	-	-	15	TGCGCCAGCAGCCAAGACAACAATAGCAATCAGCCCCAGCATTTT	CASSQDNNSNQPQHF
TRBV12-3/TRBV12-4	TRBJ2-3	-	-	13	TGTGCCAGCAATCCAGGATCCCGGGATACGCAGTATTTT	CASNPGSRDTQYF
TRBV30	TRBJ1-6	-	-	17	TGTGCCTGGTCGGCACGACAGTTGTCCTCCTATAATTCACCCCTCCACTTT	CAWSARQLSSYNSPLHF
TRBV6-5	TRBJ2-5	TRBD1	-	14	TGTGCCAGCAGTTTGGACAGGGGAGAAGAGACCCAGTACTTC	CASSLDRGEETQYF
TRBV2	TRBJ1-2	TRBD1	once	16	TGTGCCAGCAGTGAGACAGGGACCCGGGCTTTGAAAGGCTACACCTTC	CASSETGTRALKGYTF
TRBV7-9	TRBJ2-5	TRBD1	-	16	TGTGCCAGCAGCTCCCGGACAGGGGCCGATAAAGAGACCCAGTACTTC	CASSSRTGADKETQYF
TRBV11-3	TRBJ1-1	-	-	13	TGTGCCAGCAGCTCCCGCAGGGACACTGAAGCTTTCTTT	CASSSRRDTEAFF
TRBV7-2	TRBJ1-2	-	-	13	TGTGCCAGCAGCTTTGACAGCGACTATGGCTACACCTTC	CASSFDSDYGYTF
TRBV30	TRBJ1-5	-	-	13	TGTGCCTGGAGCGCAGGGTTAGACCAGCCCCAGCATTTT	CAWSAGLDQPQHF
TRBV4-3	TRBJ2-7	TRBD2	-	15	TGCGCCAGCAGCCGGGGACTAGCGGGAGCGTACGAGCAGTACTTC	CASSRGLAGAYEQYF
TRBV5-6	TRBJ1-2	TRBD1	once	16	TGTGCCAGCAGCTTGGGGGGGCCGACAGGGGACTATGGCTACACCTTC	CASSLGGPTGDYGYTF
TRBV7-2	TRBJ2-7	-	-	13	TGTGCCAGCAGCTTAGAGCGGGTGGCGGAGCAGTACTTC	CASSLERVAEQYF
TRBV28	TRBJ1-6	-	-	14	TGTGCCAGCAGTCTGGGGGGAGGTAATTCACCCCTCCACTTT	CASSLGGGNSPLHF
TRBV7-2	TRBJ2-7	TRBD2	-	16	TGTGCCAGCAGCAATCAGCGGGAGGGAAATAACTACGAGCAGTACTTC	CASSNQREGNNYEQYF
TRBV24-1	TRBJ2-1	TRBD2	-	16	TGTGCCACCAGTGGTCCGGGACTAGCGGGTTCCAATGAGCAGTTCTTC	CATSGPGLAGSNEQFF
TRBV27	TRBJ2-7	TRBD1	once	15	TGTGCCAGCAGTTTTGAGGGACAGGGGGCGCGGGAGCAGTACTTC	CASSFEGQGAREQYF
TRBV6-5	TRBJ1-2	-	-	14	TGTGCCAGCAGTAGGGGGGGGGCTAACTATGGCTACACCTTC	CASSRGGANYGYTF
TRBV9	TRBJ1-2	TRBD1	-	15	TGTGCCAGCAGCCTCGGACAGGACACTAACTATGGCTACACCTTC	CASSLGQDTNYGYTF
TRBV7-8	TRBJ2-5	-	-	15	TGTGCCAGCAGCTTAAGGCAGGGTATACAAGAGACCCAGTACTTC	CASSLRQGIQETQYF
TRBV24-1	TRBJ2-1	-	-	13	TGTGCCACCAGTGATGGGAGATGGAATGAGCAGTTCTTC	CATSDGRWNEQFF
TRBV12-2	TRBJ2-1	-	-	13	TGTGCAAGTCGCTTCCCCGAGGGCAATGAGCAGTTCTTC	CASRFPEGNEQFF
TRBV20-1	TRBJ1-1	-	-	11	TGCAGTGCTAGAGATAGAACTGAAGCTTTCTTT	CSARDRTEAFF